This T cell receptor (beta chain) was sequenced in a study of lymphopenia after photon versus proton radiotherapy. With regard to this clone: Its antigen is unknown.

V was shortened by 2 bases and J by 2 bases, with 7 bases between the two germline ends. CDR1 is MNHEY, CDR2 SVGAGI, per germline. This CDR3 comprises 13 residues. TCRdb keeps only in-frame clones here, not all; method: immunoSEQ multiplex PCR. The top ten hold around 13% of the sample, which has some 64,000 clones, roughly 90% seen once. General study points: Larger post-nadir TCR diversity loss correlated inversely with survival in deceased patients. After the lymphocyte nadir, photon-treated repertoires showed oligoclonal expansion, especially of CD8+ Temra cells. Proton therapy kept repertoires fairly stable, unlike photons, which gained effector/memory cells. Authors raise, but do not show, better survival with proton therapy.

The V call is TRBV6-5, the J call TRBJ2-7; no clear D. The sequence was collected from a man of 80 years or more with esophageal cancer. The source was peripheral blood, collected from a patient treated with proton-based radiotherapy. In DNA, the CDR3 is TGTGCCAGCAGTTACCACCCTACCTACGAGCAGTACTTC. Translation gives CASSYHPTYEQYF.